Shown below are 12 T cell receptor beta chains from a single sample sequenced in a study of PD-1 blockade in classical Hodgkin lymphoma. Time point in this sample: cycle 4 day 1 (C4D1), after more than five weeks of nivolumab. Each patient experienced a relapse that followed autologous stem cell transplantation, and brentuximab vedotin exposure varied. The table came from immunoSEQ multiplex PCR; TCRdb's copy has only in-frame clones and leaves some out. The sample has 19,000 or so clones, 60% to 85% seen once. The input for sequencing was peripheral blood mononuclear cells (PBMCs), taken before the fourth cycle of nivolumab. These receptors all come from a human donor with classical Hodgkin lymphoma.

The V and J genes are TRBV6-1 and TRBJ1-4, with D possibly being TRBD1 (5 bases). Germline V gene data show CDR1 as MNHNS and CDR2 as SASEGT. Trimming shortened V by 2 bases and J by 4 bases, and 11 bases separated the two germline ends. The CDR3 is made up of 15 amino acids. The CDR3 loop is CASSERGSFNEKLFF. The CDR3 DNA sequence: TGTGCCAGCAGTGAAAGGGGCTCCTTTAATGAAAAACTGTTTTTT.

The chain recombines TRBV18 with TRBJ2-7; D is unresolved. The CDR3 runs to 12 residues. V gave up 3 bases and J gave up 3 bases, with 6 bases separating them. The germline V gene has CDR1 KGHSH and CDR2 LQKENI. The CDR3 DNA reads TGTGCCAGCTCACCCTCCGACTACGAGCAGTACTTC. It codes for CASSPSDYEQYF.

The chain combines TRBV28 with TRBJ1-2; TRBD1 matches 8 bases. The germline gives CDR1 MDHEN, CDR2 SYDVKM. This CDR3 has 15 residues. The J segment lost 7 bases and the V segment lost 7 bases, leaving 14 bases of the junction unmatched. The CDR3 is CASIGSGQVPGGYTF. In DNA, the CDR3 is TGTGCCAGCATCGGTTCGGGACAGGTCCCTGGTGGCTACACCTTC.

V gene TRBV30 combines with J gene TRBJ1-5; D is unresolved. Germline V gene lookup returns CDR1 GTSNPN and CDR2 SVGIG (reference sequence). The CDR3 has 13 residues. The V and J ends lost 3 bases and 6 bases respectively, with 12 bases between them. CDR3 amino acids: CAWSGSSSQPQHF. CDR3 bases: TGTGCCTGGAGCGGGTCTTCGAGTCAGCCCCAGCATTTT.

The CDR3 DNA is TGTGCCAGCAGTCTAGCGGGGGCCCTCCAAGAGACCCAGTACTTC. Its protein is CASSLAGALQETQYF. The chain links TRBV6-6 to TRBJ2-5; 10 nucleotides align to TRBD2. This CDR3 is built from 15 residues. CDR1 and CDR2 from the germline V gene are MNHNY and SVGAGI (reference sequence). Losses at the gene ends were 5 bases for V and 1 base for J; bases not matched to a gene: 4.

This chain joins TRBV5-6 and TRBJ2-3; D is unresolved. The V gene lost 5 bases and the J gene lost 2 bases, with 6 bases spanning the gap. The CDR3 is 12 residues long. Germline CDR1 and CDR2: SGHDT and YYEEEE. CDR3 residues: CASRGHTDTQYF. The CDR3 bases are TGTGCCAGCAGGGGCCACACAGATACGCAGTATTTT.

DNA of the CDR3: TGTGCCTGGAGTCTAGGGGACAGGGGGCTTGGGGCCAACGTCCTGACTTTC. It is translated as CAWSLGDRGLGANVLTF. The rearrangement uses TRBV30 and TRBJ2-6, with 12 bases that match TRBD1. Germline loops: CDR1 GTSNPN, CDR2 SVGIG (reference sequence). Trimming at V came to 2 bases and at J to 3 bases, leaving 5 bases not matched to a gene. CDR3 length: 17 amino acids.

The rearrangement joins TRBV7-7 to TRBJ2-1; the D gene is possibly TRBD2 (6 bases). V lost 2 bases and J lost 8, with 13 bases in between. Germline CDR1 reads SSHAT; CDR2 reads FNYEAQ (reference sequence). The CDR3 has 14 amino acids. The DNA for the CDR3 is TGTGCCAGCAGCTTATCCCCGGGGGATGATGAGCAGTTCTTC. Its protein is CASSLSPGDDEQFF.

The chain couples TRBV5-1 to TRBJ2-7; 7 bases map to TRBD1. CDR1 and CDR2 (germline): SGHRS, YFSETQ. CDR3 length: 15 amino acids. V dropped 0 bases and J dropped 2; count of bases not matched to a gene: 5. The CDR3 spells CASSLVGDRTYEQYF. CDR3 coding DNA: TGCGCCAGCAGCTTGGTAGGGGACAGAACCTACGAGCAGTACTTC.

V and J are TRBV7-3 and TRBJ2-3, with 9 positions matching TRBD2. Germline V CDR1 and CDR2: SGHTA, FQGTGA. The CDR3 is made up of 14 amino acids. The trim removed 4 bases at V and 11 bases at J, leaving 10 bases unmatched. CDR3 sequence: CASSSIPSGKGQYF. The DNA for the CDR3 is TGTGCCAGCAGCTCTATACCTAGCGGGAAAGGGCAGTATTTT.

CDR3 in DNA: TGTGCCAGCAGGGATGGGACTCTCTACTCCTACGAGCAGTACTTC. It specifies CASRDGTLYSYEQYF. This chain links TRBV2 with TRBJ2-7; TRBD2 might be the D (6 bases). CDR1 and CDR2 (germline): SNHLY, FYNNEI. There are 15 residues in the CDR3. Trimming removed 6 bases from V and 0 bases from J, with 15 bases in between. Using reference TRBV2 and TRBJ2-7 for the parts outside the CDR3, the full variable domain is EPEVTQTPSHQVTQMGQEVILRCVPISNHLYFYWYRQILGQKVEFLVSFYNNEISEKSEIFDDQFSVERPDGSNFTLKIRSTKLEDSAMYFCASRDGTLYSYEQYFGPGTRLTVT.

CDR3 sequence: CASRPTGAYNEQFF. The DNA of the CDR3 is TGTGCCAGCAGACCGACAGGGGCGTACAATGAGCAGTTCTTC. The chain uses TRBV7-2 and TRBJ2-1; 8 bases are shared with TRBD1. J gave up 4 bases and V 6 bases, and 5 bases lay outside the gene matches. The CDR3 runs 14 residues. Germline-derived CDR1 and CDR2 are SGHTA and FQGNSA.